The rows below give T cell receptor beta chains drawn from one sample of a study of OX40 agonist ivuxolimab in advanced cancers. Only in-frame clones appear in the TCRdb table, and some are missing; sequencing was by immunoSEQ multiplex PCR. In the table there are around 48,000 clones, more than 75% of which are singletons. The sequencing used CD4+ or CD8+ T cells sorted from blood, collected in a trial of the OX40 agonist ivuxolimab. These receptors were taken from an adult with an advanced solid tumor such as melanoma, head and neck, liver or kidney cancer. The CDR3 runs from the conserved cysteine through the conserved F or W. The D gene is left open where the match is weak. Clone size is shown for a subset of rows, as once, few, many or a class of expanded clone.

size,V,J,D,CDR3,DNA
NA,TRBV6-5,TRBJ2-5,TRBD2,CASSGLEREYF,TGTGCCAGCAGCGGACTAGAAAGGGAGTACTTC
few,TRBV6-5,TRBJ2-3,NA,CASTSWPRITDTQYF,TGTGCCAGCACCTCCTGGCCCCGGATCACAGATACGCAGTATTTT
NA,TRBV6-5,TRBJ1-4,TRBD1,CASSEGQGNEKLFF,TGTGCCAGCAGCGAGGGACAGGGCAATGAAAAACTGTTTTTT
NA,TRBV25-1,TRBJ2-2,TRBD2,CASSWTSGSSGELFF,TGTGCCAGCAGTTGGACTAGCGGGAGTAGCGGGGAGCTGTTTTTT
NA,TRBV29-1,TRBJ2-7,TRBD1,CSVRRDRGSYEQYF,TGCAGCGTCCGCCGGGACAGGGGCTCCTACGAGCAGTACTTC
once,TRBV28,TRBJ1-6,TRBD1,CASRNRGRDSPLHF,TGTGCCAGCAGGAACAGGGGGCGGGATTCACCCCTCCACTTT
few,TRBV9,TRBJ1-4,NA,CASTKAQGINEKLFF,TGTGCCAGCACTAAAGCACAGGGTATTAATGAAAAACTGTTTTTT
NA,TRBV2,TRBJ2-1,TRBD1,CASNAGQGWNEQFF,TGTGCCAGCAACGCGGGACAGGGTTGGAATGAGCAGTTCTTC
NA,TRBV7-9,TRBJ2-7,NA,CASSLRGGFSYEQYF,TGTGCCAGCAGCCTCAGGGGTGGATTCTCCTACGAGCAGTACTTC
NA,TRBV6-5,TRBJ2-5,NA,CASSYREEETQYF,TGTGCCAGCAGTTATCGAGAAGAAGAGACCCAGTACTTC
once,TRBV10-2,TRBJ2-1,TRBD2,CASRRTSGDEQFF,TGCGCCAGCAGGAGGACTAGCGGCGATGAGCAGTTCTTC
NA,TRBV7-9,TRBJ2-5,TRBD2,CASQAGVRETQYF,TGTGCCTCCCAAGCGGGAGTGCGAGAGACCCAGTACTTC
NA,TRBV6-6,TRBJ2-1,TRBD1,CASSSGTGGVGNEQFF,TGTGCCAGCAGTTCCGGGACAGGGGGCGTCGGCAATGAGCAGTTCTTC
NA,TRBV28,TRBJ2-3,NA,CASSPPGRTQYF,TGTGCCAGCAGTCCCCCGGGGCGGACGCAGTATTTT
NA,TRBV2,TRBJ2-3,NA,CASNGGSTDTQYF,TGTGCCAGCAATGGCGGGAGCACAGATACGCAGTATTTT
NA,TRBV5-8,TRBJ2-7,TRBD2,CASSLGRAGGYEQYF,TGTGCCAGCAGCTTGGGGAGAGCGGGAGGTTACGAGCAGTACTTC
NA,TRBV2,TRBJ2-5,NA,CASSEARGMTQYF,TGTGCCAGCAGTGAAGCGAGGGGGATGACCCAGTACTTC
NA,TRBV25-1,TRBJ2-1,NA,CASSEQGGGSYNEQFF,TGTGCCAGCAGTGAACAGGGAGGGGGCTCCTACAATGAGCAGTTCTTC
NA,TRBV11-2,TRBJ2-1,NA,CASSLMVEQFF,TGTGCCAGCAGCTTAATGGTTGAGCAGTTCTTC
NA,TRBV19,TRBJ2-1,NA,CASSVRYNEQFF,TGTGCCAGTAGTGTCAGATACAATGAGCAGTTCTTC
NA,TRBV19,TRBJ1-2,NA,CASSLGGRGRGYTF,TGTGCCAGTAGTCTGGGGGGGAGAGGTCGTGGCTACACCTTC
NA,TRBV7-9,TRBJ2-4,NA,CASSSPAGGRLIQYF,TGTGCCAGCAGCTCGCCAGCCGGAGGACGGCTGATTCAGTACTTC
NA,TRBV7-9,TRBJ2-5,NA,CASSWQGRQETQYF,TGTGCCAGCAGCTGGCAGGGACGACAAGAGACCCAGTACTTC
NA,TRBV5-4,TRBJ2-1,TRBD2,CASGAGGPFVLYNEQFF,TGTGCCAGCGGAGCGGGAGGGCCCTTTGTGCTCTACAATGAGCAGTTCTTC
NA,TRBV20-1,TRBJ1-1,NA,CSARGAGGAFF,TGCAGTGCTAGAGGGGCAGGAGGAGCTTTCTTT
once,TRBV10-3,TRBJ2-1,NA,CAIKGEWGGQANEQFF,TGTGCCATCAAAGGTGAATGGGGGGGGCAAGCCAATGAGCAGTTCTTC
NA,TRBV27,TRBJ2-5,TRBD1,CASGPTGPETQYF,TGTGCCAGCGGTCCGACAGGGCCAGAGACCCAGTACTTC
NA,TRBV6-5,TRBJ1-2,TRBD1,CASRPGQTYGYTF,TGTGCCAGCAGGCCGGGACAGACCTATGGCTACACCTTC
NA,TRBV2,TRBJ1-4,TRBD1,CASTPRGTGDEKLFF,TGTGCCAGCACTCCGAGGGGGACAGGGGATGAAAAACTGTTTTTT
NA,TRBV5-1,TRBJ2-3,NA,CASSSENTQYF,TGCGCCAGCAGCTCCGAGAATACGCAGTATTTT
NA,TRBV29-1,TRBJ2-1,NA,CSVEATPREQFF,TGCAGCGTTGAAGCTACACCGAGGGAGCAGTTCTTC
NA,TRBV5-5,TRBJ1-1,NA,CASSLELIPSTEAFF,TGTGCCAGCAGCTTGGAATTGATTCCCTCCACTGAAGCTTTCTTT
NA,TRBV9,TRBJ1-2,NA,CASSGRRARVRGGYTF,TGTGCCAGCAGCGGGAGAAGGGCCAGGGTGCGGGGTGGCTACACCTTC